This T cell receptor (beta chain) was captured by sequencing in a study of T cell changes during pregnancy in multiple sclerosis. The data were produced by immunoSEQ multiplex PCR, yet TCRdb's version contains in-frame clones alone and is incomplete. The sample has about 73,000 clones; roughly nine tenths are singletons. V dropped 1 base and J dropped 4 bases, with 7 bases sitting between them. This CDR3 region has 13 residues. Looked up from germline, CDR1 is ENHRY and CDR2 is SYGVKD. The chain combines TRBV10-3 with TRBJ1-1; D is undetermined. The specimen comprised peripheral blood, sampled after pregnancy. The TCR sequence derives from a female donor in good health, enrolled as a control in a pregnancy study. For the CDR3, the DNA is TGTGCCATCAGTGAGTGGGAGGCCACTGAAGCTTTCTTT. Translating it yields CAISEWEATEAFF.